This TCR beta chain emerged from a study of PD-1 blockade in classical Hodgkin lymphoma. All patients relapsed after autologous stem cell transplantation, and brentuximab vedotin exposure varied. Sequencing was performed with immunoSEQ multiplex PCR; in TCRdb, only in-frame clones are kept and a portion is missing. Among about 29,000 clones listed, around 84% were seen once. Study-level points and caveats: Only CD4+ TCR diversity, not CD8+, had risen significantly by C4D1. Patients starting nivolumab less than 1 year after ASCT had lower diversity and were excluded from later analyses. Baseline diversity in complete responders resembled that of newly diagnosed patients.

Worth noting for this clone: Its matching antigen is unknown.

The CDR3 length is 12 residues. Per the germline V gene, CDR1 is SQVTM and CDR2 is ANQGSEA. J was trimmed by 6 bases and V by 1 base; bases with no gene match: 2. The gene calls are TRBV29-1 and TRBJ2-7; 8 bases align to TRBD2. This TCR came from a human donor with classical Hodgkin lymphoma. The sample consisted of peripheral blood mononuclear cells (PBMCs), taken before the second cycle of nivolumab. DNA for the CDR3: TGCAGCGTTGAAGGACTAGCGACCGAGCAGTACTTC. Protein: CSVEGLATEQYF.